This passage covers 22 T cell receptor beta chains from one sample sequenced in a study of cytomegalovirus exposure and HLA in healthy donors (dated by TCRdb to about 2017). Libraries were made using the immunoSEQ multiplex PCR assay. TCRdb limited this immuneACCESS table to in-frame rearrangements with V and J called. A share of clones is missing; checked studies link under half to unresolved V genes, and the rest is unexplained. For this sample there are 150,000 or so clones; approximately 94% appear just once. The ten largest clones capture 1.5% to 2% of the sample. Sequencing input: PBMCs. The receptors originated from a man aged 18 to 30 in good health and CMV-seropositive.

A word on this clone: Other DNA sequences in the same sample also yield this CDR3. The genes are TRBV27 and TRBJ2-1; 12 bases are a match to TRBD2. J gave up 7 bases and V 6 bases, and 7 bases lay outside the gene matches. The germline gives CDR1 MNHEY, CDR2 SMNVEV (reference sequence). The CDR3 spans 15 residues. CDR3: CASSLAGGPGNEQFF. DNA of the CDR3: TGTGCCAGCAGCCTAGCGGGAGGGCCTGGGAATGAGCAGTTCTTC.

This clone occurred a few times. This chain uses TRBV7-9 with TRBJ1-4, with 9 bases matching TRBD1. The V and J ends lost 1 base and 8 bases, in that order; junction bases with no gene match: 11. The CDR3 runs to 17 residues. CDR1 SEHNR and CDR2 FQNEAQ come from the germline V gene (reference sequence). The CDR3 spells CASSLVPGQGSHEKLFF. In DNA form, the CDR3 reads TGTGCCAGCAGCTTAGTGCCGGGACAGGGATCGCACGAAAAACTGTTTTTT.

The CDR3 loop reads CASSLDRGSYNEQFF. The CDR3 DNA is TGTGCCAGCAGCTTAGATCGCGGGTCCTACAATGAGCAGTTCTTC. This chain connects TRBV11-2 to TRBJ2-1; perhaps TRBD2 as D (5 bases). Deletions cut 0 bases from V and 1 base from J, with 7 bases between. CDR1 and CDR2 from the germline V gene are SGHAT and FQNNGV. The CDR3 sequence is 15 residues long. The full variable domain, its missing parts supplied by reference TRBV11-2 and TRBJ2-1, is EAGVAQSPRYKIIEKRQSVAFWCNPISGHATLYWYQQILGQGPKLLIQFQNNGVVDDSQLPKDRFSAERLKGVDSTLKIQPAKLEDSAVYLCASSLDRGSYNEQFFGPGTRLTVL.

The genes are TRBV20-1 and TRBJ2-4, with no clear D. The CDR3 covers 11 residues. Trimming stripped 1 base from V and 4 bases from J, with 2 bases between. Germline lookup yields CDR1 DFQATT and CDR2 SNEGSKA (reference sequence). CDR3 coding DNA: TGCAGTGCTAGAGTAAAAAACATTCAGTACTTC. Protein sequence: CSARVKNIQYF.

The CDR3 sequence is CASKPGTSGFYEQYF. The CDR3 DNA sequence: TGCGCCAGCAAACCCGGGACTAGCGGGTTCTACGAGCAGTACTTC. The genes are TRBV4-1 and TRBJ2-7, with 12 bases aligning to TRBD2. The germline V gene encodes CDR1 MGHRA and CDR2 YSYEKL. The CDR3 extends over 15 amino acids. After removal of 7 bases from V and 3 bases from J, the junction contained 7 bases not matched to a gene.

The chain carries TRBV1 and TRBJ2-7; TRBD1, the table's D call, was not compared with the DNA. TRBV1 is listed as a pseudogene. CDR3 size: 13 residues. The CDR3 spells CTSRATGQHEQYF. The CDR3, as DNA: TGCACCAGCAGGGCTACAGGGCAACACGAGCAGTACTTC.

V usage is TRBV6-5 and J usage is TRBJ2-1; D might be TRBD2 (6 bases). Trimming took off 5 bases at V and 8 bases at J, with 19 bases between the two ends. CDR1 is MNHEY, CDR2 SVGAGI, per germline. The CDR3 is 15 residues long. CDR3 in DNA: TGTGCCAGCAGTACCCTACCGGACTACGCGGATGAGCAGTTCTTC. It specifies CASSTLPDYADEQFF.

This sequence joins TRBV4-1 and TRBJ1-5, with a tentative D call TRBD1 (5 bases). Germline V gene lookup returns CDR1 MGHRA and CDR2 YSYEKL. Trimming took off 3 bases at V and 4 bases at J, with 13 bases between the two ends. The CDR3 length is 15 residues. The CDR3 DNA follows: TGCGCCAGCAGCCAGCAGGGCCCGGGTAATCAGCCCCAGCATTTT. Residues: CASSQQGPGNQPQHF.

This clone occurred a few times. The chain recombines TRBV29-1 with TRBJ2-1, with 9 bases matching TRBD2. Germline CDR1 is SQVTM and CDR2 is ANQGSEA. The V gene end was trimmed by 6 bases and the J gene end by 12 bases; junction bases not matched to a gene: 15. The CDR3 is 14 amino acids. The CDR3 reads CSVWTSEVSGVQFF. The CDR3 bases are TGCAGCGTGTGGACTAGCGAGGTGTCAGGGGTGCAGTTCTTC.

The V gene is TRBV5-6, the J gene TRBJ1-2, with TRBD1 as a possible D gene (5 bases). CDR3 length: 13 amino acids. The V end lost 0 bases, the J end lost 8 bases, and 11 bases lay between the germline ends. Germline CDR1 reads SGHDT; CDR2 reads YYEEEE. In DNA form, the CDR3 reads TGTGCCAGCAGCTTGGTAGGGGTGGACGGCTACACCTTC. Residues: CASSLVGVDGYTF.

The chain couples TRBV23-1 to TRBJ1-2; tentatively, D is TRBD1 (6 bases). TRBV23-1 is placed among ORFs of uncertain function. Trimming removed 6 bases from V and 4 bases from J, with 15 bases in between. CDR3 size: 14 residues. CDR3 bases: TGCGCCAGCAGCACAAACAGGGTTTTCTATGGCTACACCTTC. Translating gives CASSTNRVFYGYTF.

The chain uses TRBV7-9 and TRBJ2-3; 12 positions agree with TRBD2. After removal of 3 bases from V and 5 bases from J, the junction contained 6 bases not matched to a gene. The CDR3 length is 16 residues. Germline lookup yields CDR1 SEHNR and CDR2 FQNEAQ (reference sequence). CDR3 loop: CASSFASGRAGDTQYF. The CDR3 DNA reads as TGTGCCAGCAGCTTTGCTAGCGGGAGGGCCGGAGATACGCAGTATTTT.

This rearrangement joins TRBV7-9 to TRBJ1-2; weak D call: TRBD1 (6 bases). Trimming pared 6 bases from V and 6 bases from J, leaving 17 bases between. Germline CDR1 SEHNR, CDR2 FQNEAQ (reference sequence). The CDR3 spans 14 residues. This chain's CDR3 is CASSSYPGAHGYTF. The CDR3 coding sequence is TGTGCCAGCAGTAGTTATCCAGGGGCTCATGGCTACACCTTC.

This clone showed up just a few times. The chain carries TRBV9 and TRBJ1-6; D is uncertain. Germline CDR1 SGDLS, CDR2 YYNGEE. Between the trimmed V and J ends, which lost 4 bases and 6 bases, there was a span of 8 bases. The CDR3 sequence is 13 residues long. In DNA, the CDR3 is TGTGCCAGCAGCCCGGAGATTAATTCACCCCTCCACTTT. Protein: CASSPEINSPLHF.

This chain links TRBV27 with TRBJ2-1; D is unresolved. CDR1 is MNHEY, CDR2 SMNVEV, per germline (reference sequence). The CDR3 length is 14 residues. Trimming pared 3 bases from V and 2 bases from J, leaving 8 bases between. CDR3: CASSLMRTYNEQFF. In DNA form, the CDR3 reads TGTGCCAGCAGTTTGATGCGGACCTACAATGAGCAGTTCTTC.

The chain joins TRBV28 to TRBJ2-5; 7 bases line up with TRBD1. Germline V gene data show CDR1 as MDHEN and CDR2 as SYDVKM. CDR3 size: 16 residues. J lost 3 bases, V lost 5 bases, and 12 bases had no gene match. The CDR3 DNA is TGTGCCAGCAGTCCTTCCCCCGGGACAGCCAAAGAGACCCAGTACTTC. Its protein is CASSPSPGTAKETQYF.

The chain couples TRBV6-6 to TRBJ1-6; 8 nucleotides agree with TRBD1. This CDR3 has 15 residues. Germline V CDR1 and CDR2: MNHNY, SVGAGI (reference sequence). The junction had 10 bases not matched to a gene; V was cut back by 6 bases and J by 9 bases. CDR3 nucleotide sequence: TGTGCCAGCAGGAAAAGACAGGGGTTGACTTCACCCCTCCACTTT. The encoded protein is CASRKRQGLTSPLHF.

This clone was seen a handful of times. V usage is TRBV30 and J usage is TRBJ2-5; D remains ambiguous. The CDR3 covers 12 residues. V was shortened by 1 base and J by 7 bases, with 10 bases between the two germline ends. Germline assignment: CDR1 GTSNPN and CDR2 SVGIG (reference sequence). The DNA of the CDR3 is TGTGCCTGGAGTGGTGGAGCCCCGACCCAGTACTTC. Its translation is CAWSGGAPTQYF.

This chain links TRBV2 with TRBJ2-3; D gene unclear. CDR3 size: 12 residues. The V gene's germline CDR1 is SNHLY and CDR2 FYNNEI. The V end was cut by 3 bases, the J end by 4 bases, with 5 bases between. CDR3: CASSDEADTQYF. CDR3 DNA sequence: TGTGCCAGCAGTGATGAGGCAGATACGCAGTATTTT.

J is TRBJ1-5 and V is TRBV10-3; no clear D. The CDR3 is made up of 14 amino acids. In germline, CDR1 is ENHRY, CDR2 SYGVKD. Trimming stripped 3 bases from V and 0 bases from J, with 6 bases between. CDR3 nucleotides: TGTGCCATCAGTGATCTAGGTAGCAATCAGCCCCAGCATTTT. Protein sequence: CAISDLGSNQPQHF.

This clone showed up just once. The chain joins TRBV4-1 to TRBJ2-1; 12 bases fit TRBD2. The V and J ends lost 3 bases and 2 bases, in that order; junction bases with no gene match: 8. CDR3 length: 18 residues. The germline V gene encodes CDR1 MGHRA and CDR2 YSYEKL. CDR3 in DNA: TGCGCCAGCAGCCAGAAAAGGACTAGCGGGACTGCCTACAATGAGCAGTTCTTC. This gives the protein CASSQKRTSGTAYNEQFF.

The chain links TRBV19 to TRBJ1-4; tentatively, D is TRBD1 (6 bases). Trimming removed 5 bases at V and 2 bases at J, with 9 bases between. The CDR3 runs to 14 residues. CDR1 and CDR2 (germline): LNHDA, SQIVND (reference sequence). The CDR3 DNA reads TGTGCCAGTAGTCCTAGGGGGACTAATGAAAAACTGTTTTTT. Encoded protein: CASSPRGTNEKLFF.